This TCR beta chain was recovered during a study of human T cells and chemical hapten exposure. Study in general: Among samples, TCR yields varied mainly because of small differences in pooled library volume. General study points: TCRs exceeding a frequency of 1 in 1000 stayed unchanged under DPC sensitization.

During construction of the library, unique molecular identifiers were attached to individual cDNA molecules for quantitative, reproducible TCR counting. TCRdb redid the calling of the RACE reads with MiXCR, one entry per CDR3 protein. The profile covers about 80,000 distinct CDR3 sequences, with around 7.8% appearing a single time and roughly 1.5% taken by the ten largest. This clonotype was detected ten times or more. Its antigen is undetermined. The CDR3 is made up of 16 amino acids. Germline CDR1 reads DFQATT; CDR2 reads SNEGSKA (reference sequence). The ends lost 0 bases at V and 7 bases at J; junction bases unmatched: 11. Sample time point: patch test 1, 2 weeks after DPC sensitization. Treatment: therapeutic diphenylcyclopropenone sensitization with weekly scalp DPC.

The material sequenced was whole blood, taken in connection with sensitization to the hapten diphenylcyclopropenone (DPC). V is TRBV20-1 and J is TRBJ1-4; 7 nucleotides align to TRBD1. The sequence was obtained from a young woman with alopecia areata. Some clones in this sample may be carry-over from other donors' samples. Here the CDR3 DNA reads TGCAGTGCTAGAGAACCGGGACAGAGCCGTTTTGAAAAACTGTTTTTT. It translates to CSAREPGQSRFEKLFF.